This TCR beta chain was found in a study of vaccination and CD4 T cells after COVID-19. Indicated treatment: roughly 10-day PBMC culture with coronavirus spike peptide pools or control peptides (ViraFEST assay). The CDR3 length is 14 residues. V lost 0 bases and J 10 bases, leaving 17 bases between the germline ends. The germline V gene encodes CDR1 DFQATT and CDR2 SNEGSKA (reference sequence). About this clonotype itself: Its target is unknown.

Sequencing of DNA taken from cultured CD4+ T cells relied on the Oncomine TCR Beta short-read assay. TCRdb reprocessed the PCR reads with MiXCR, giving one entry per CDR3 protein. The sample contains some 18,000 distinct CDR3 sequences, less than 55% of which appear only once. This specimen was CD4+ T cells from blood, cultured in vitro, taken before SARS-CoV-2 vaccination. This TCR came from a human donor who had recovered from COVID-19. The chain employs TRBV20-1 and TRBJ2-3, with D uncertain. The CDR3 reads CSAREPWTRAPQYF. In DNA, the CDR3 is TGCAGTGCTAGAGAGCCGTGGACCAGAGCGCCGCAGTATTTT.